The 15 T cell receptor beta chains below come from one sample, sequenced in a study of cytomegalovirus exposure and HLA in healthy donors. The PCR used 60 Vbeta and 13 Jbeta primers. Some clones are missing from TCRdb's copy, which holds only in-frame ones; the method was immunoSEQ multiplex PCR. The table lists 150,000 to 200,000 clones. Sequences were obtained from PBMCs. The receptor set was obtained from a woman aged 55-75 years in good health and CMV-seronegative.

The rearrangement links TRBV19 to TRBJ1-1, with D possibly TRBD1 on 5 matching bases. The CDR3 sequence is 15 residues long. Trimming pared 1 base from V and 1 base from J, leaving 10 bases between. Germline V gene data show CDR1 as LNHDA and CDR2 as SQIVND (reference sequence). For the CDR3, the DNA is TGTGCCAGTAGTATAGGGCAGGGAACGAACACTGAAGCTTTCTTT. This codes for CASSIGQGTNTEAFF.

The chain has TRBV11-3 and TRBJ2-7; perhaps TRBD1 as D (5 bases). There are 14 residues in the CDR3. Germline V gives CDR1 SGHNT, CDR2 YENEEA. Trimming took 4 bases from V and 2 from J, leaving 12 bases between them. CDR3: CASSSFRTPYEQYF. The DNA for the CDR3 is TGTGCCAGCAGCTCGTTCAGGACACCCTACGAGCAGTACTTC.

The chain joins TRBV2 to TRBJ2-7; the match to TRBD1 covers 9 bases. The CDR3 is made up of 15 amino acids. The V gene end was trimmed by 6 bases and the J gene end by 4 bases; junction bases not matched to a gene: 10. From germline, CDR1 is SNHLY and CDR2 FYNNEI. The CDR3 DNA is TGTGCCAGCAGGGTAGATGACAGGGGGACTTACGAGCAGTACTTC. Amino acid sequence: CASRVDDRGTYEQYF.

The chain carries TRBV11-2 and TRBJ2-1, with 11 bases aligning to TRBD2. The CDR3 runs to 15 residues. The ends lost 6 bases at V and 10 bases at J; junction bases unmatched: 11. The germline gives CDR1 SGHAT, CDR2 FQNNGV. CDR3 residues: CASRTIAGGPAEQFF. The CDR3 region has the DNA TGTGCCAGCAGAACTATAGCGGGAGGGCCCGCCGAGCAGTTCTTC. Full variable domain (remainder filled in from reference TRBV11-2 and TRBJ2-1): EAGVAQSPRYKIIEKRQSVAFWCNPISGHATLYWYQQILGQGPKLLIQFQNNGVVDDSQLPKDRFSAERLKGVDSTLKIQPAKLEDSAVYLCASRTIAGGPAEQFFGPGTRLTVL.

The gene calls are TRBV5-4 and TRBJ2-4, with 9 positions matching TRBD1. Germline V gene lookup returns CDR1 SGHNT and CDR2 YYREEE (reference sequence). Losses at the gene ends were 5 bases for V and 2 bases for J; bases not matched to a gene: 8. The CDR3 is 16 residues long. The DNA of the CDR3 is TGTGCCAGCAGTCCCGGGACAGGGAGGACCAAAAACATTCAGTACTTC. It is translated as CASSPGTGRTKNIQYF.

Comments on this clone: One end of the junction varies from germline; a read error may be responsible. The chain is built from TRBV28 and TRBJ1-3, with D possibly being TRBD1 (5 bases). Germline lookup yields CDR1 MDHEN and CDR2 SYDVKM. This CDR3 contains 18 residues. The CDR3 coding sequence is TGTGCCACCAGTTCTCCCCCCGGAGGGGTGCTCTCTGGAAACACCATATATTTT. It is translated as CATSSPPGGVLSGNTIYF.

CDR3 residues: CASSVGTWGYEQYF. CDR3 sequence (DNA): TGTGCCAGTAGTGTGGGGACTTGGGGGTACGAGCAGTACTTC. J is TRBJ2-7 and V is TRBV19; D might be TRBD2 (6 bases). Germline CDR1 and CDR2: LNHDA and SQIVND (reference sequence). Trimming took off 5 bases at V and 4 bases at J, with 15 bases between the two ends. The CDR3 has 14 amino acids.

The CDR3: CASSPGLAGAEETQYF. CDR3 nucleotides: TGTGCCAGCAGCCCAGGACTAGCGGGGGCAGAAGAGACCCAGTACTTC. The rearrangement joins TRBV5-4 to TRBJ2-5; 13 bases are shared with TRBD2. CDR3 length: 16 amino acids. V lost 4 bases, J lost 3 bases, and 6 bases stayed unmatched. Germline CDR1 and CDR2: SGHNT and YYREEE (reference sequence). Variable domain in full (rest from reference TRBV5-4 and TRBJ2-5): ETGVTQSPTHLIKTRGQQVTLRCSSQSGHNTVSWYQQALGQGPQFIFQYYREEENGRGNFPPRFSGLQFPNYSSELNVNALELDDSALYLCASSPGLAGAEETQYFGPGTRLLVL.

The chain joins TRBV21-1 to TRBJ2-7; TRBD2 is the table's D call, not checked against the DNA. TRBV21-1 represents a pseudogene. The CDR3 is made up of 14 amino acids. CDR3 sequence reads: CASSGRGVYEEQYF. CDR3 in DNA: TGTGCCAGCAGCGGGAGGGGAGTCTACGAAGAGCAGTACTTC.

The V call is TRBV15, the J call TRBJ2-3; D might be TRBD2 (5 bases). Germline CDR1 is LNHNV and CDR2 is YYDKDF (reference sequence). The CDR3 is made up of 13 amino acids. The V gene lost 1 base and the J gene lost 6 bases, with 8 bases spanning the gap. The CDR3 region has the DNA TGTGCCACCAGCAGAGCTAGGGAGGATACGCAGTATTTT. Translating it yields CATSRAREDTQYF.

The chain employs TRBV6-5 and TRBJ2-7; 7 bases agree with TRBD1. Germline lookup yields CDR1 MNHEY and CDR2 SVGAGI. There are 15 residues in the CDR3. J lost 3 bases, V lost 0 bases, and 5 bases had no gene match. CDR3 protein: CASSYSRGGNYEQYF. CDR3 nucleotide sequence: TGTGCCAGCAGTTACTCGAGAGGGGGCAACTACGAGCAGTACTTC.

The V and J genes are TRBV10-1 and TRBJ2-7, with 8 bases lining up with TRBD1. Germline values: CDR1 WNHNN, CDR2 SYGVQD (reference sequence). The CDR3 loop spans 14 amino acids. With 6 bases clipped from V and 5 bases from J, the junction kept 9 bases outside the gene matches. The CDR3 here is CASSLSQGAHEQYF. The CDR3 DNA is TGCGCCAGCAGCTTGAGTCAGGGGGCCCACGAGCAGTACTTC.

The chain has TRBV4-1 and TRBJ2-2; possible D gene TRBD2, 7 bases. The CDR3 extends over 15 amino acids. V lost 3 bases and J lost 6, with 14 bases in between. Germline CDR1 and CDR2: MGHRA and YSYEKL. CDR3 nucleotides: TGCGCCAGCAGCCACGCGGGGGCGGTGCCCGGGGAGCTGTTTTTT. Residues: CASSHAGAVPGELFF.

The chain employs TRBV6-5 and TRBJ1-2, with 7 bases aligning to TRBD1. The V gene's germline CDR1 is MNHEY and CDR2 SVGAGI. The CDR3 extends over 13 amino acids. V lost 2 bases to trimming and J lost 6 bases; unmatched junction nucleotides: 3. As DNA, the CDR3 is TGTGCCAGCAGTTACAGGGGGCTGGATGGCTACACCTTC. It yields the protein CASSYRGLDGYTF.

This chain links TRBV6-5 with TRBJ1-2, with D hard to call. This CDR3 spans 14 amino acids. The germline V and J ends were trimmed by 6 bases and 4 bases, with 15 bases remaining between them. Per germline, CDR1 MNHEY and CDR2 SVGAGI. CDR3 DNA: TGTGCCAGCAGCCCTCCTAGTGTTTCCTATGGCTACACCTTC. It specifies CASSPPSVSYGYTF.